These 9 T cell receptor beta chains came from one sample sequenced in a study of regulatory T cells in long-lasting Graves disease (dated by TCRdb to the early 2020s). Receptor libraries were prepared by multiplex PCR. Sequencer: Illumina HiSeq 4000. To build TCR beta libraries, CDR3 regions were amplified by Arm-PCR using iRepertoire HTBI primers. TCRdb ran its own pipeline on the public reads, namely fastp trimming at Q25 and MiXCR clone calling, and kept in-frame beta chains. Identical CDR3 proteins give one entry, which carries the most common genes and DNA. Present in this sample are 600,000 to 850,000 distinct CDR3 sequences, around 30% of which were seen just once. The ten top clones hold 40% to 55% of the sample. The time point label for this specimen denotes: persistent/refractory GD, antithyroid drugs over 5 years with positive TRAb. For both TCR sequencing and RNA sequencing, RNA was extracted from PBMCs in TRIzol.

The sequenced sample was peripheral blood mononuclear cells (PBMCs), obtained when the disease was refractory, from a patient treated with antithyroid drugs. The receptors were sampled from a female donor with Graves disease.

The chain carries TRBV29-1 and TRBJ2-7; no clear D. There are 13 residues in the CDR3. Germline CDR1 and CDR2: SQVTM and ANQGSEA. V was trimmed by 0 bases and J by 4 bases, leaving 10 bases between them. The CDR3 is CSVEDRATYEQYF. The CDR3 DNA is TGCAGCGTTGAAGATAGGGCGACGTACGAGCAGTACTTC.

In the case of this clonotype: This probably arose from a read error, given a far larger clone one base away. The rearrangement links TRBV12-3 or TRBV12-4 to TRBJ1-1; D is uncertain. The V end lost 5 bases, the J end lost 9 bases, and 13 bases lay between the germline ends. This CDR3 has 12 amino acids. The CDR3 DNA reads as TGTGCCAGCAGTCCGGGCAGGCCCAAAGCTTTCTTT. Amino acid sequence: CASSPGRPKAFF.

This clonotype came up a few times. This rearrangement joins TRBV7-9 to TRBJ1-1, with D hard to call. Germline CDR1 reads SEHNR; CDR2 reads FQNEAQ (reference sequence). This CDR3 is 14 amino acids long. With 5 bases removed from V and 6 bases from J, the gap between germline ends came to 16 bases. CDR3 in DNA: TGTGCCAGCAGCACACCCGCCAAAGGCCCTGAAGCTTTCTTT. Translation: CASSTPAKGPEAFF.

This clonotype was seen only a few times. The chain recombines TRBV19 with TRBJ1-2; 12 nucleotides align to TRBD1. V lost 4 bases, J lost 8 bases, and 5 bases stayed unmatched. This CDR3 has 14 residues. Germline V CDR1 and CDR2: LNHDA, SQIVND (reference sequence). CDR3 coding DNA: TGTGCCAGTAGTACTGGGACAGGGGGCCAAGGCTACACCTTC. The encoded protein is CASSTGTGGQGYTF.

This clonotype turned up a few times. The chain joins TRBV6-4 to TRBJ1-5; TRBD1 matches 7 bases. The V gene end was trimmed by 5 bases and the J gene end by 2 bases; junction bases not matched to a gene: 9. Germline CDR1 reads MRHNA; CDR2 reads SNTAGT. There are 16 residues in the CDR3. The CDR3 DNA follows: TGTGCCAGCAGTTATGAGGGGGCACGAGGCAATCAGCCCCAGCATTTT. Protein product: CASSYEGARGNQPQHF.

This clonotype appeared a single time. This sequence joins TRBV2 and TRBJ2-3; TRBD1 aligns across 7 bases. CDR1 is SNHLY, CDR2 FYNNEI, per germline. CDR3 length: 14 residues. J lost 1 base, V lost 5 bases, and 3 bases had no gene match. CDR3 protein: CASSKTGRTDTQYF. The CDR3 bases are TGTGCCAGCAGTAAGACAGGGCGCACAGATACGCAGTATTTT.

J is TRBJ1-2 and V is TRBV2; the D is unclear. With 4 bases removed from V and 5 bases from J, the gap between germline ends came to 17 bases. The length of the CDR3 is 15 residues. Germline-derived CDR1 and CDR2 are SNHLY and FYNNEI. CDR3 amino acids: CASSAWTEPPYGYTF. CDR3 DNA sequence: TGTGCCAGCAGTGCCTGGACCGAGCCACCGTATGGCTACACCTTC.

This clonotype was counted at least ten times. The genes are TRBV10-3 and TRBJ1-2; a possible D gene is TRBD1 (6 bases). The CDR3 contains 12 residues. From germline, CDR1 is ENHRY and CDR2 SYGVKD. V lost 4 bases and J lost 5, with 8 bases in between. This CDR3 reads CAISGTVYGYTF. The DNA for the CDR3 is TGTGCCATCAGTGGGACAGTTTATGGCTACACCTTC.

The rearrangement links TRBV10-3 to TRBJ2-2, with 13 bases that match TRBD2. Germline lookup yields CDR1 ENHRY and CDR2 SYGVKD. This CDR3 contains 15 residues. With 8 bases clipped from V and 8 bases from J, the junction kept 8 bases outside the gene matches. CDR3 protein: CAIGGTSGNRGELFF. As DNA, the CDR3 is TGTGCCATCGGCGGGACTAGCGGGAATCGTGGGGAGCTGTTTTTT.